This TCR beta chain was documented in a study of shared clonotypes between healthy human individuals. Each sample came from a Caucasian adult donor living in Nashville, Tennessee. Trimming removed 6 bases from V and 6 bases from J, with 17 bases in between. CDR3 length equals 13 residues. CDR1 and CDR2 from the germline V gene are GTSNPN and SVGIG (reference sequence). An assay was performed, and its level was deep. For unsorted PBMC, 250 to 350 ng DNA per replicate equaled around 27,000 T cell genomes. The authors sequenced unsorted PBMC DNA on ten immunoSEQ deep assay plates. Sequenced by immunoSEQ multiplex PCR; TCRdb stores in-frame clones only, minus some. The sample contains about 560,000 clones, roughly 72% of which appear only once.

This TCR derives from a woman aged 40 to 50 in good health. Some clones in this sample may be carry-over from other donors' samples. The sequenced material came from PBMCs. The V and J genes are TRBV30 and TRBJ1-2, with D unclear. The CDR3 loop reads CACPRPAWDGYTF. The DNA for the CDR3 is TGTGCCTGCCCCCGCCCGGCCTGGGATGGCTACACCTTC.